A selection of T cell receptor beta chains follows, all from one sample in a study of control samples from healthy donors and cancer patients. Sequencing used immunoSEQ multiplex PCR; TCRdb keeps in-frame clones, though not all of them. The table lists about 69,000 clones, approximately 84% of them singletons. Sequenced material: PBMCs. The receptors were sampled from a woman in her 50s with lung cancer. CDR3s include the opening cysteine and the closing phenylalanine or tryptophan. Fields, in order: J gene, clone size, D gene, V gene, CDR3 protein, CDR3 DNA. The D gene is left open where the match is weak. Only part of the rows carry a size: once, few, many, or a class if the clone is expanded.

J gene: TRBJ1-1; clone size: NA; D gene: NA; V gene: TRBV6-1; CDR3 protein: CASSEAFLPNTEAFF; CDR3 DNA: TGTGCCAGCAGTGAAGCTTTCCTTCCGAACACTGAAGCTTTCTTT
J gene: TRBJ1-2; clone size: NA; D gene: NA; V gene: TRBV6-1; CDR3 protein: CASSETRGYTF; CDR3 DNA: TGTGCCAGCAGTGAAACGCGGGGCTACACCTTC
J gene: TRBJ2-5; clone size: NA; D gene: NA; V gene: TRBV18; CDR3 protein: CASSPDQQETQYF; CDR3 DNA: TGTGCCAGCTCACCTGATCAGCAAGAGACCCAGTACTTC
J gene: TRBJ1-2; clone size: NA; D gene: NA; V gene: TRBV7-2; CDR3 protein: CASSPNPTANYGYTF; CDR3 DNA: TGTGCCAGCAGCCCGAACCCGACAGCTAACTATGGCTACACCTTC
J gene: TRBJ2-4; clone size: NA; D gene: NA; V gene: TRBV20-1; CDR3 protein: CSASGHSIAKNIQYF; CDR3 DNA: TGCAGTGCTAGTGGGCATTCGATAGCCAAAAACATTCAGTACTTC
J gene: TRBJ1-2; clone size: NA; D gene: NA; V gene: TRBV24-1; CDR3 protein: CATSDTRNSNYGYTF; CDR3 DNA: TGTGCCACCAGTGATACAAGAAACTCAAACTATGGCTACACCTTC
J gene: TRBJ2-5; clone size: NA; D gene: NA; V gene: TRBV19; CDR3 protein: CASSAGTRETQYF; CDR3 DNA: TGTGCCAGTAGCGCGGGCACCCGAGAGACCCAGTACTTC
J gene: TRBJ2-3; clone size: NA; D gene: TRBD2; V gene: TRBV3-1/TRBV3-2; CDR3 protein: CASSHAAGGGTDTQYF; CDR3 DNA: TGTGCCAGCAGCCACGCGGCTGGGGGGGGCACAGATACGCAGTATTTT
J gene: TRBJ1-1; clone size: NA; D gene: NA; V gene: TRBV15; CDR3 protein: CATSRDQGRTFF; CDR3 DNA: TGTGCCACCAGCAGAGATCAGGGTCGAACTTTCTTT
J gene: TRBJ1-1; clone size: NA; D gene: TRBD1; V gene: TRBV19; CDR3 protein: CASSQMTGANTEAFF; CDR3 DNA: TGTGCCAGTAGTCAAATGACAGGGGCGAACACTGAAGCTTTCTTT
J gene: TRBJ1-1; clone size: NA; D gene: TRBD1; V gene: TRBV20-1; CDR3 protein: CSASGGQQNTEAFF; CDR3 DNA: TGCAGTGCTAGTGGGGGACAGCAGAACACTGAAGCTTTCTTT
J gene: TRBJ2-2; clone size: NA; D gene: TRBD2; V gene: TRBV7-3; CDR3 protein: CASSRGGADTGELFF; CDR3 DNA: TGTGCCAGCAGCCGCGGGGGGGCGGACACCGGGGAGCTGTTTTTT
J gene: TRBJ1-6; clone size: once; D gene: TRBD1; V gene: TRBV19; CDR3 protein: CASSGGQGNWNSPLHF; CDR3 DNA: TGTGCCAGTAGCGGGGGACAGGGTAATTGGAATTCACCCCTCCACTTT
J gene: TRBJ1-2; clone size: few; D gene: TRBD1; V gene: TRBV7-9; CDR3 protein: CASSLETGAGYTF; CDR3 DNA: TGTGCCAGCAGCTTGGAGACAGGGGCTGGCTACACCTTC
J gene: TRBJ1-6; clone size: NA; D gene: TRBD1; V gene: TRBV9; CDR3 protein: CASTGTGDYNSPLHF; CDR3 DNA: TGTGCCAGCACCGGGACAGGGGACTATAATTCACCCCTCCACTTT
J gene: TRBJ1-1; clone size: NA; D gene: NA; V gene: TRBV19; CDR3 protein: CASSIRGPGEAFF; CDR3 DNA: TGTGCCAGTAGTATACGGGGTCCCGGTGAAGCTTTCTTT
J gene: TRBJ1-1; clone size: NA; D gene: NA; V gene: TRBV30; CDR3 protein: CAWRGQYRTEAFF; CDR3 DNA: TGTGCCTGGAGAGGACAGTACAGGACTGAAGCTTTCTTT
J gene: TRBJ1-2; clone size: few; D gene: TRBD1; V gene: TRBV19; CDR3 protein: CASSITRTGQGGYTF; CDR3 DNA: TGTGCCAGTAGTATCACGAGGACAGGGCAGGGTGGCTACACCTTC
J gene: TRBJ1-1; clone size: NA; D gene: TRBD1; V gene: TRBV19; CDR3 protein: CASRSGQDHRAFF; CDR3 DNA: TGTGCCAGTAGATCGGGACAGGATCATAGAGCTTTCTTT
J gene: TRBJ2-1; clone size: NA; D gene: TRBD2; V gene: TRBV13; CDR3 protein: CASSLEREGGGSGEQFF; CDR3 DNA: TGTGCCAGCAGCTTAGAACGGGAGGGGGGCGGGTCGGGTGAGCAGTTCTTC
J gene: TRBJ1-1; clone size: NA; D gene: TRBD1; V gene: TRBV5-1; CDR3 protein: CASSFLWDRMNTEAFF; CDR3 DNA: TGCGCCAGCAGCTTTTTATGGGACAGAATGAACACTGAAGCTTTCTTT
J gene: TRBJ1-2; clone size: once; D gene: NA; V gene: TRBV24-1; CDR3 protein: CATSDSLYGYTF; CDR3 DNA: TGTGCCACCAGTGATTCCCTCTATGGCTACACCTTC
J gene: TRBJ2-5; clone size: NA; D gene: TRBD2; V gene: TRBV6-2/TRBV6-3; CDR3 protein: CASSPREGIQETQYF; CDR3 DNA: TGTGCCAGCAGCCCGAGGGAGGGCATCCAAGAGACCCAGTACTTC
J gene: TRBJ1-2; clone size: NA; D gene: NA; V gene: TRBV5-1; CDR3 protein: CASSLESERAYGYTF; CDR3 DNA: TGCGCCAGCAGCTTGGAGTCCGAGAGGGCCTATGGCTACACCTTC
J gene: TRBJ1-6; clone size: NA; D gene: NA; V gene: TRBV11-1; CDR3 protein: CASSPTRGGDSPLHF; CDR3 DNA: TGTGCCAGCAGCCCGACTCGGGGCGGAGATTCACCCCTCCACTTT
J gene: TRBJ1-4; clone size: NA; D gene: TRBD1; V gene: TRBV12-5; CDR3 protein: CASGLGTGGDEKLFF; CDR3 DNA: TGTGCTAGTGGTTTGGGGACAGGGGGGGATGAAAAACTGTTTTTT
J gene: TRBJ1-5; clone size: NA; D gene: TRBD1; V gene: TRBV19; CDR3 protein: CASSLNRGRYQPQHF; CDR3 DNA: TGTGCCAGTAGTTTGAACAGGGGACGATATCAGCCCCAGCATTTT
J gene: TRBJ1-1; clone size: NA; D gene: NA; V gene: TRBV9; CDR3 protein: CASSPRDLGAEAFF; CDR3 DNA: TGTGCCAGCAGCCCACGGGATTTGGGGGCTGAAGCTTTCTTT
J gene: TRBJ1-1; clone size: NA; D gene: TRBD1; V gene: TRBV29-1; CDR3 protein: CSVEAPGRGSRSAEAFF; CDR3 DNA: TGCAGCGTTGAAGCCCCCGGCAGGGGGAGTCGGTCGGCTGAAGCTTTCTTT
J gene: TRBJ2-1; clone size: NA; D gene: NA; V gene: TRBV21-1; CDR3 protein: CASSKESNNEQFF; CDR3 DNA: TGTGCCAGCAGCAAGGAGTCCAACAATGAGCAGTTCTTC
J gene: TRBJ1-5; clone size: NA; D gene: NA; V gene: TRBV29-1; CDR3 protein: CSVGDQPQHF; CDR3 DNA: TGCAGCGTTGGCGATCAGCCCCAGCATTTT
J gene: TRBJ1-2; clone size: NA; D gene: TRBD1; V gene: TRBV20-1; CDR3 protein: CSAKGTDGYTF; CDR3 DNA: TGCAGTGCTAAGGGGACAGATGGCTACACCTTC
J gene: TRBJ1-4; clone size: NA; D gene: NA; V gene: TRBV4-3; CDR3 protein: CASSQGGRVGEKLFF; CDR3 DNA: TGCGCCAGCAGCCAAGGGGGACGGGTGGGTGAAAAACTGTTTTTT
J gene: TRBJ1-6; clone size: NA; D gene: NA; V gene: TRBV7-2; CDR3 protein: CASSAGRSSYNSPLHF; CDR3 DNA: TGTGCCAGCAGCGCCGGACGGAGCTCCTATAATTCACCCCTCCACTTT
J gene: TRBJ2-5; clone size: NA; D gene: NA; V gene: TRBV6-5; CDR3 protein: CASSSGRQNQETQYF; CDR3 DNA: TGTGCCAGCAGTTCCGGTAGACAGAACCAAGAGACCCAGTACTTC